This T cell receptor (beta chain) appears in the sequencing data of a study of OX40 agonist ivuxolimab in advanced cancers. About the study: Past anti-PD-1, anti-PD-L1 or anti-CTLA-4 therapy was accepted, and 35% to 45% had received some.

Collection of blood occurred at baseline, at cycle 4 day 1, and at cycle 7 day 1. The CDR3 is 16 residues long. V lost 2 bases to trimming and J lost 4 bases, with 17 bases between them. Germline V gene data show CDR1 as SNHLY and CDR2 as FYNNEI. On this clone: Its matching antigen is unknown.

This table comes from immunoSEQ multiplex PCR, and its TCRdb copy is limited to in-frame clones, with some not included. The profile shows roughly 69,000 clones, roughly 86% of them singletons. Notes on the study in general: Normalized T-cell clonal expansion was also low in some nonresponders. Which antigen the expanded peripheral T cells recognized is unknown.

Source: CD4+ or CD8+ T cells sorted from blood, taken in a trial of the OX40 agonist ivuxolimab. The rearrangement links TRBV2 to TRBJ2-5; D possibly uses TRBD1 or TRBD2 (5 bases each). The clonotype was recovered from an adult with an advanced solid tumor such as melanoma, head and neck, liver or kidney cancer. The CDR3 region has the DNA TGTGCCAGCAGTGAACCGGACCCCCGGGGCTCAGAGACCCAGTACTTC. Translation: CASSEPDPRGSETQYF.